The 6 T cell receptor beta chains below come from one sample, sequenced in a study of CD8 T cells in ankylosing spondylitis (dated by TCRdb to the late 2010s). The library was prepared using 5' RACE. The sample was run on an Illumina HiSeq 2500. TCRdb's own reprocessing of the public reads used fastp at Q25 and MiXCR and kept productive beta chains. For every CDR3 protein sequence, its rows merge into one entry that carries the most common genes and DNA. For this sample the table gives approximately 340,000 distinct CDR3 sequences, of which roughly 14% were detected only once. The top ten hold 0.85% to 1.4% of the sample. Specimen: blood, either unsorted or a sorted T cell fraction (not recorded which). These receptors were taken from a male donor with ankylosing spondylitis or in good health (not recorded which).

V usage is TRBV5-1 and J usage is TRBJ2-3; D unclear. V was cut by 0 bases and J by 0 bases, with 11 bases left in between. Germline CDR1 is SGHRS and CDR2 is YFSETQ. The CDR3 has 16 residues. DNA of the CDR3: TGCGCCAGCAGCTTGGGGAACTATCCTAGCACAGATACGCAGTATTTT. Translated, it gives CASSLGNYPSTDTQYF. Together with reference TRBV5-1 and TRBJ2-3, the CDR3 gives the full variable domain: KAGVTQTPRYLIKTRGQQVTLSCSPISGHRSVSWYQQTPGQGLQFLFEYFSETQRNKGNFPGRFSGRQFSNSRSEMNVSTLELGDSALYLCASSLGNYPSTDTQYFGPGTRLTVL.

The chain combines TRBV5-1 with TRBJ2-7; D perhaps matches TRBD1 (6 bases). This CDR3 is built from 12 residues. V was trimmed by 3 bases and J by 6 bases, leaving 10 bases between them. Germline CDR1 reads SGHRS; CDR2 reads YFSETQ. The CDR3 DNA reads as TGCGCCAGCAGCTCCGGACAGAGCGAGCAGTACTTC. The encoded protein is CASSSGQSEQYF.

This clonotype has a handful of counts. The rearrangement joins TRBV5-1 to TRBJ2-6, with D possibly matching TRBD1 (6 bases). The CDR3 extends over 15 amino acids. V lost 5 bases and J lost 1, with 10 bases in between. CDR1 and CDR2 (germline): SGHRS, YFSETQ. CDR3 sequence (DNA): TGCGCCAGCAGGACAGGTTCTTCTGGGGCCAACGTCCTGACTTTC. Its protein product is CASRTGSSGANVLTF.

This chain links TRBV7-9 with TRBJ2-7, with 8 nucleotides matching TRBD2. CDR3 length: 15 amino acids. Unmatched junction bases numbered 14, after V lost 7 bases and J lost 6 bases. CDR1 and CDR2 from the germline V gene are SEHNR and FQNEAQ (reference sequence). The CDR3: CASNTGGGPLVEQYF. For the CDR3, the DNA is TGTGCCAGCAATACGGGGGGGGGCCCCCTGGTCGAGCAGTACTTC.

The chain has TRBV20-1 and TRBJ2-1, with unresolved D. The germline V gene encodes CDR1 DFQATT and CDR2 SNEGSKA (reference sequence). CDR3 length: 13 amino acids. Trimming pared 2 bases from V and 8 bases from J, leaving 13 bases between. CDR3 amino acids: CSARKQLGDEQFF. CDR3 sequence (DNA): TGCAGTGCTAGAAAACAGCTGGGCGATGAGCAGTTCTTC.

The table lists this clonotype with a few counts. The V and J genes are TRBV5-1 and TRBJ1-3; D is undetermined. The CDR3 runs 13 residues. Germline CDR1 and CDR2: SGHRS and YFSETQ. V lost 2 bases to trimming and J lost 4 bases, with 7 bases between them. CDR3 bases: TGCGCCAGCAGCTTTGGCGGCGGAAACACCATATATTTT. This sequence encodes CASSFGGGNTIYF. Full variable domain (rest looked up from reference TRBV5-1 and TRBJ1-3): KAGVTQTPRYLIKTRGQQVTLSCSPISGHRSVSWYQQTPGQGLQFLFEYFSETQRNKGNFPGRFSGRQFSNSRSEMNVSTLELGDSALYLCASSFGGGNTIYFGEGSWLTVV.